This T cell receptor (beta chain) was sequenced in a study of cytomegalovirus exposure and HLA in healthy donors. A multiplex PCR was run with 60 Vbeta primers and 13 Jbeta primers. Using immunoSEQ multiplex PCR, the repertoire was profiled, and TCRdb retains in-frame clones only, with some absent. In the table there are 160,000 or so clones, around four fifths of which are singletons. V was clipped by 5 bases and J by 6 bases, with 14 bases between them. Germline CDR1 and CDR2: SGHRS and YFSETQ. This CDR3 has 14 amino acids. The TCR comes from a man younger than 35 in good health and CMV-seropositive. Sequencing used PBMCs. The chain recombines TRBV5-1 with TRBJ2-2; TRBD1 might be the D (7 bases). This CDR3 reads CASSYSGGPGELFF. The CDR3, as DNA: TGCGCCAGCAGTTATTCAGGGGGGCCCGGGGAGCTGTTTTTT.